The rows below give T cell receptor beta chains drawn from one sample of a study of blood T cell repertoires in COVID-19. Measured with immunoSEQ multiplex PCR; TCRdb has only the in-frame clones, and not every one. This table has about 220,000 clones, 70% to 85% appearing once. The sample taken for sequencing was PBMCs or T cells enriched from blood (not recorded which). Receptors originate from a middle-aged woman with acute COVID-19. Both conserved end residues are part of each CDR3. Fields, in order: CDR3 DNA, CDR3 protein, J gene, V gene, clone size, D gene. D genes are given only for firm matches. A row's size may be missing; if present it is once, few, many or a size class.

cdr3_nt: TGTGCCAGCAGTGAAGGGGGGCGCGAGCAGTACTTC
cdr3_aa: CASSEGGREQYF
j_call: TRBJ2-7
v_call: TRBV2
clone_size: NA
d_call: NA

cdr3_nt: TGTGCCACCAGTGACCCCCACGACACTTTCTATGGCTACACCTTC
cdr3_aa: CATSDPHDTFYGYTF
j_call: TRBJ1-2
v_call: TRBV24-1
clone_size: NA
d_call: NA

cdr3_nt: TGTGCCAGCAGTTACTCGGGGGGGATTGGCTACACCTTC
cdr3_aa: CASSYSGGIGYTF
j_call: TRBJ1-2
v_call: TRBV6-5
clone_size: NA
d_call: NA

cdr3_nt: TGTGCCTGGAGTGTCGGGACAGGGAACAATCAGCCCCAGCATTTT
cdr3_aa: CAWSVGTGNNQPQHF
j_call: TRBJ1-5
v_call: TRBV30
clone_size: NA
d_call: TRBD1

cdr3_nt: TGTGCCAGCAGCTTGTCGTCCAGGGGAAGCACCGGGGAGCTGTTTTTT
cdr3_aa: CASSLSSRGSTGELFF
j_call: TRBJ2-2
v_call: TRBV7-3
clone_size: NA
d_call: NA

cdr3_nt: TGTGCCAGTAGTTTAGGAGACTATGGCTACACCTTC
cdr3_aa: CASSLGDYGYTF
j_call: TRBJ1-2
v_call: TRBV19
clone_size: NA
d_call: NA

cdr3_nt: TGTGCCAGCTCACCTGGAGCGGAATTCGCTGGTGGCTACACCTTC
cdr3_aa: CASSPGAEFAGGYTF
j_call: TRBJ1-2
v_call: TRBV18
clone_size: NA
d_call: NA

cdr3_nt: TGCGCCAGCAGCCGTGACAGCACAAACACTGAAGCTTTCTTT
cdr3_aa: CASSRDSTNTEAFF
j_call: TRBJ1-1
v_call: TRBV5-1
clone_size: NA
d_call: NA

cdr3_nt: TGCGCCAGCAGCTTGACTGGGACTCTTACCTACGAGCAGTACTTC
cdr3_aa: CASSLTGTLTYEQYF
j_call: TRBJ2-7
v_call: TRBV5-1
clone_size: NA
d_call: NA

cdr3_nt: TGTGCCAGCAGTTATCGGGACAGCCTAAATCAGCCCCAGCATTTT
cdr3_aa: CASSYRDSLNQPQHF
j_call: TRBJ1-5
v_call: TRBV6-2/TRBV6-3
clone_size: NA
d_call: TRBD1

cdr3_nt: TGTGCCAGCAGCCTACAGGGGGCGCAAACCGGGGAGCTGTTTTTT
cdr3_aa: CASSLQGAQTGELFF
j_call: TRBJ2-2
v_call: TRBV7-9
clone_size: NA
d_call: TRBD1

cdr3_nt: TGTGCCTGGAGTCCACTAAGCCTTTTGGGAAACACCATATATTTT
cdr3_aa: CAWSPLSLLGNTIYF
j_call: TRBJ1-3
v_call: TRBV30
clone_size: NA
d_call: NA

cdr3_nt: TGTGCCAGCAGTGACGGGAGCGGCACCGGGGAGCTGTTTTTT
cdr3_aa: CASSDGSGTGELFF
j_call: TRBJ2-2
v_call: TRBV6-4
clone_size: NA
d_call: NA

cdr3_nt: TGTGCCAGCAGTGAATCAGGGGGTCCTTACGAGCAGTACTTC
cdr3_aa: CASSESGGPYEQYF
j_call: TRBJ2-7
v_call: TRBV6-1
clone_size: NA
d_call: TRBD1

cdr3_nt: TGTGCCAGCTCAGGACAACGGGGGGCGAACACTGAAGCTTTCTTT
cdr3_aa: CASSGQRGANTEAFF
j_call: TRBJ1-1
v_call: TRBV18
clone_size: NA
d_call: NA

cdr3_nt: TGTGCCTGGACCCCCGGCGGCGGGAATTCACCCCTCCACTTT
cdr3_aa: CAWTPGGGNSPLHF
j_call: TRBJ1-6
v_call: TRBV30
clone_size: NA
d_call: NA

cdr3_nt: TGTGCCAGCAGTTTTAGGAGGGGACAGGGGAGCACCGGGGAGCTGTTTTTT
cdr3_aa: CASSFRRGQGSTGELFF
j_call: TRBJ2-2
v_call: TRBV27
clone_size: NA
d_call: TRBD1

cdr3_nt: TGCAGTGCTAGTCGGGGACAGTCCAACACTGAAGCTTTCTTT
cdr3_aa: CSASRGQSNTEAFF
j_call: TRBJ1-1
v_call: TRBV20-1
clone_size: once
d_call: TRBD1

cdr3_nt: TGCAGTGCTAGTCCCTCGGGACAGTATAATTCACCCCTCCACTTT
cdr3_aa: CSASPSGQYNSPLHF
j_call: TRBJ1-6
v_call: TRBV20-1
clone_size: NA
d_call: TRBD1

cdr3_nt: TGTGCCAGCAGTTTATCCGGGGGGAGAAATTCACCCCTCCACTTT
cdr3_aa: CASSLSGGRNSPLHF
j_call: TRBJ1-6
v_call: TRBV27
clone_size: NA
d_call: NA

cdr3_nt: TGTGCCAGCAGTGCAGAAGGGACAGGGAGTGACACTGAAGCTTTCTTT
cdr3_aa: CASSAEGTGSDTEAFF
j_call: TRBJ1-1
v_call: TRBV6-1
clone_size: NA
d_call: TRBD1

cdr3_nt: TGTGCCAGCAGCAACCAGGGCGACGAAAAACTGTTTTTT
cdr3_aa: CASSNQGDEKLFF
j_call: TRBJ1-4
v_call: TRBV5-4
clone_size: NA
d_call: NA

cdr3_nt: TGTGCCACCAGTGCCGGTGGACAGGGCTATAATTCACCCCTCCACTTT
cdr3_aa: CATSAGGQGYNSPLHF
j_call: TRBJ1-6
v_call: TRBV24-1
clone_size: NA
d_call: TRBD1

cdr3_nt: TGTGCCAGTAGTTATCAACCACAGGGGGATAATTCACCCCTCCACTTT
cdr3_aa: CASSYQPQGDNSPLHF
j_call: TRBJ1-6
v_call: TRBV19
clone_size: NA
d_call: TRBD1

cdr3_nt: TGTGCCAGCATTGGGGGACAGGGACGAGAAGCTTTCTTT
cdr3_aa: CASIGGQGREAFF
j_call: TRBJ1-1
v_call: TRBV7-2
clone_size: NA
d_call: TRBD1

cdr3_nt: TGTGCCAGCAGCTCTGAGCTGTACAATGAGCAGTTCTTC
cdr3_aa: CASSSELYNEQFF
j_call: TRBJ2-1
v_call: TRBV5-6
clone_size: many
d_call: NA

cdr3_nt: TGTGCCAGCAGTACGCCCGGGCGGGGGTACGAGCAGTACTTC
cdr3_aa: CASSTPGRGYEQYF
j_call: TRBJ2-7
v_call: TRBV28
clone_size: NA
d_call: TRBD2

cdr3_nt: TGTGCTAGTGGCTCGGGACAGGCCGGCGGTACCGGGGAGCTGTTTTTT
cdr3_aa: CASGSGQAGGTGELFF
j_call: TRBJ2-2
v_call: TRBV12-5
clone_size: NA
d_call: TRBD1

cdr3_nt: TGTGCCAGCAGTTTAGGGTCCAGGGGTCACTATGGCTACACCTTC
cdr3_aa: CASSLGSRGHYGYTF
j_call: TRBJ1-2
v_call: TRBV28
clone_size: NA
d_call: NA

cdr3_nt: TGTGCCAGTAGCAGAGTTACAGGGGTGTTCCCCATGAACACTGAAGCTTTCTTT
cdr3_aa: CASSRVTGVFPMNTEAFF
j_call: TRBJ1-1
v_call: TRBV19
clone_size: many
d_call: TRBD1

cdr3_nt: TGTGCCAGCAGGTACCGTGGTGGGGGACTTCAGCCCCAGCATTTT
cdr3_aa: CASRYRGGGLQPQHF
j_call: TRBJ1-5
v_call: TRBV28
clone_size: NA
d_call: NA

cdr3_nt: TGTGCCAGCAGTCCTGGCCCAATTAACCAAGGCTACACCTTC
cdr3_aa: CASSPGPINQGYTF
j_call: TRBJ1-2
v_call: TRBV7-2
clone_size: once
d_call: NA

cdr3_nt: TGCGCCAGCAGCCCCCGACTAGCGGGGGGGAGAGGAGAGACCCAGTACTTC
cdr3_aa: CASSPRLAGGRGETQYF
j_call: TRBJ2-5
v_call: TRBV4-3
clone_size: NA
d_call: TRBD2

cdr3_nt: TGTGCCAGCAGCTCTCAGGGGGTAGCCTCCTACAATGAGCAGTTCTTC
cdr3_aa: CASSSQGVASYNEQFF
j_call: TRBJ2-1
v_call: TRBV7-2
clone_size: NA
d_call: TRBD1

cdr3_nt: TGTGCCAGCAGTCCGGGAGCGGGAGTAACAGATACGCAGTATTTT
cdr3_aa: CASSPGAGVTDTQYF
j_call: TRBJ2-3
v_call: TRBV28
clone_size: NA
d_call: TRBD2

cdr3_nt: TGTGCCAGCAGCTTATCTGCGGGGAGTCGCGAGCAGTACTTC
cdr3_aa: CASSLSAGSREQYF
j_call: TRBJ2-7
v_call: TRBV11-2
clone_size: NA
d_call: NA

cdr3_nt: TGTGCCAGCAGTGAAGCTTGGGTTGGGGGGGACACTGAAGCTTTCTTT
cdr3_aa: CASSEAWVGGDTEAFF
j_call: TRBJ1-1
v_call: TRBV2
clone_size: NA
d_call: NA

cdr3_nt: TGCAGCGTTGAAGATTGGGACAGGGGGCCAAAGACCCAGTACTTC
cdr3_aa: CSVEDWDRGPKTQYF
j_call: TRBJ2-5
v_call: TRBV29-1
clone_size: NA
d_call: TRBD1

cdr3_nt: TGTGCCAGCTCACCCCCTAGCGGGAGTCGTGGCACCGGGGAGCTGTTTTTT
cdr3_aa: CASSPPSGSRGTGELFF
j_call: TRBJ2-2
v_call: TRBV18
clone_size: NA
d_call: TRBD2

cdr3_nt: TGTGCCAGCAGTTTCCGGGACAGGGATGGCTACACCTTC
cdr3_aa: CASSFRDRDGYTF
j_call: TRBJ1-2
v_call: TRBV6-2/TRBV6-3
clone_size: NA
d_call: TRBD1

cdr3_nt: TGTGCCAGCAGTAGACAGGGGGTAGGACAGCCCCAGCATTTT
cdr3_aa: CASSRQGVGQPQHF
j_call: TRBJ1-5
v_call: TRBV28
clone_size: NA
d_call: TRBD1

cdr3_nt: TGTGCCAGCAGCACTCAGGGGTCACCCCTCCACTTT
cdr3_aa: CASSTQGSPLHF
j_call: TRBJ1-6
v_call: TRBV9
clone_size: NA
d_call: NA